The 28 T cell receptor beta chains in this list originate from one sample, sequenced in a study of T cells after yellow fever vaccination. TCRdb ran MiXCR on the 5' RACE reads and lists one entry per CDR3 protein. This table has 500,000 to 650,000 distinct CDR3 sequences, around an eighth appearing once. This sample comprised PBMCs, obtained on the day of the yellow fever booster vaccination. All receptors derive from a man aged 30-40 years who received the YFV17D yellow fever vaccine.

The J gene is TRBJ2-2, the V gene TRBV3-1, with D maybe TRBD2 (6 bases). With 7 bases removed from V and 4 bases from J, the gap between germline ends came to 16 bases. The CDR3 loop spans 15 amino acids. Germline V CDR1 and CDR2: LGHDT, YNNKEL (reference sequence). This CDR3 reads CASTKSGGGTGELFF. The CDR3 DNA reads as TGTGCCAGCACCAAAAGTGGGGGAGGCACCGGGGAGCTGTTTTTT.

The chain is built from TRBV12-3 or TRBV12-4 and TRBJ2-1; TRBD2 matches at 14 bases. CDR3 length equals 15 residues. J gave up 8 bases and V 6 bases, and 6 bases lay outside the gene matches. CDR3 in amino acids: CASSPRGLAGDEQFF. CDR3 bases: TGTGCCAGCAGCCCTAGGGGACTAGCGGGAGATGAGCAGTTCTTC.

The gene calls are TRBV10-3 and TRBJ2-6; 7 nucleotides line up with TRBD1. This CDR3 is built from 16 residues. CDR1 ENHRY and CDR2 SYGVKD come from the germline V gene. With V trimmed by 4 bases and J by 0 bases, 3 bases remained unmatched. CDR3 sequence: CAISGTGNSGANVLTF. The CDR3, as DNA: TGTGCCATCAGTGGGACAGGAAACTCTGGGGCCAACGTCCTGACTTTC.

This clonotype was seen repeatedly, ten times or more. This sequence joins TRBV7-2 and TRBJ2-7, with D perhaps given as TRBD1 or TRBD2 (5 bases each). V lost 5 bases, J lost 7 bases, and 15 bases lay in between. This CDR3 has 13 amino acids. Germline CDR1 SGHTA, CDR2 FQGNSA. The CDR3 DNA reads TGTGCCAGCAGCCCCTCCGGGGCCCCGGAGCAGTACTTC. Its protein product is CASSPSGAPEQYF.

This clonotype was observed a few times. The gene calls are TRBV5-6 and TRBJ2-5, with 10 positions matching TRBD2. V shed 4 bases and J 1 base; nucleotides not matched to a gene: 4. Germline CDR1 reads SGHDT; CDR2 reads YYEEEE. The CDR3 consists of 15 residues. The CDR3 DNA reads TGTGCCAGCAGCAAAGCGGGAGGGTTCCAAGAGACCCAGTACTTC. Its translation: CASSKAGGFQETQYF. Combining the CDR3 with reference TRBV5-6 and TRBJ2-5 gives the whole variable domain DAGVTQSPTHLIKTRGQQVTLRCSPKSGHDTVSWYQQALGQGPQFIFQYYEEEERQRGNFPDRFSGHQFPNYSSELNVNALLLGDSALYLCASSKAGGFQETQYFGPGTRLLVL.

The J gene is TRBJ2-2, the V gene TRBV20-1; a possible D gene is TRBD2 (5 bases). In germline, CDR1 is DFQATT, CDR2 SNEGSKA (reference sequence). CDR3 length: 16 residues. Trimming removed 0 bases from V and 4 bases from J, with 15 bases in between. CDR3 bases: TGCAGTGCTAGAGACCCAGCGGCAGCCCGCACCGGGGAGCTGTTTTTT. This encodes CSARDPAAARTGELFF.

The V and J genes are TRBV23-1 and TRBJ2-7; the D gene is possibly TRBD2 (6 bases). Being an ORF, TRBV23-1 has a function that is uncertain. Deletions cut 1 base from V and 2 bases from J, with 12 bases between. The CDR3 totals 15 residues. The CDR3 loop reads CASSQCGNRAYEQYF. CDR3 DNA sequence: TGCGCCAGCAGTCAATGCGGGAACCGCGCCTACGAGCAGTACTTC.

The chain links TRBV7-9 to TRBJ2-3; the D gene is possibly TRBD1 (5 bases). V was cut by 2 bases and J by 8 bases, with 8 bases left in between. Germline CDR1 reads SEHNR; CDR2 reads FQNEAQ (reference sequence). The CDR3 has 12 amino acids. CDR3: CASSLQGPTQYF. The DNA for the CDR3 is TGTGCCAGCAGCTTACAGGGTCCTACGCAGTATTTT.

The sample holds many counts of this clonotype. The gene calls are TRBV12-3 or TRBV12-4 and TRBJ2-3; tentative D call: TRBD2 (6 bases). V shed 4 bases and J shed 4 bases, with 6 bases lying between them. This CDR3 is built from 12 residues. The CDR3 here is CASSWGADTQYF. The CDR3 DNA reads as TGTGCCAGCAGTTGGGGGGCAGATACGCAGTATTTT.

This clonotype has just a few counts. V and J are TRBV20-1 and TRBJ1-1; D gene uncertain. V shed 2 bases and J shed 2 bases, with 9 bases lying between them. CDR3 size: 13 residues. CDR1 is DFQATT, CDR2 SNEGSKA, per germline (reference sequence). CDR3 residues: CSARLGVNTEAFF. The CDR3 coding sequence is TGCAGTGCTAGACTCGGGGTAAACACTGAAGCTTTCTTT.

In its sample, this clonotype was seen a few times. CDR3 coding DNA: TGTGCCAGCAGCTACCGGACAGGGCCCCCCAATGAGCAGTTCTTC. Translating it yields CASSYRTGPPNEQFF. This chain connects TRBV5-4 to TRBJ2-1; TRBD1 matches at 8 bases. The CDR3 has 15 residues. Germline lookup yields CDR1 SGHNT and CDR2 YYREEE (reference sequence). With 3 bases clipped from V and 6 bases from J, the junction kept 8 bases outside the gene matches.

This clonotype was seen only a few times. The gene calls are TRBV7-3 and TRBJ2-1, with 11 bases identical to TRBD2. Trimming cost V 1 base and J 3 bases; bases outside gene matches: 11. The CDR3 sequence is 19 residues long. Germline CDR1 reads SGHTA; CDR2 reads FQGTGA. DNA for the CDR3: TGTGCCAGCAGCTTAAATCCTCCGGGACTAGCGGAAGACTACAATGAGCAGTTCTTC. This gives the protein CASSLNPPGLAEDYNEQFF.

The V and J genes are TRBV5-1 and TRBJ2-7; D possibly corresponds to TRBD2 (5 bases). Trimming removed 0 bases at V and 3 bases at J, with 7 bases between. Germline loops: CDR1 SGHRS, CDR2 YFSETQ. This CDR3 is 13 amino acids long. The CDR3 here is CASSLVSVYEQYF. DNA of the CDR3: TGCGCCAGCAGCTTGGTTAGCGTCTACGAGCAGTACTTC.

V gene TRBV18 combines with J gene TRBJ1-1; a weak D match, TRBD1 (5 bases). Germline CDR1 reads KGHSH; CDR2 reads LQKENI. The length of the CDR3 is 15 residues. Trimming stripped 5 bases from V and 0 bases from J, with 13 bases between. In nucleotides, the CDR3 is TGTGCCAGCTCAACCCAAGGGACGGTGAACACTGAAGCTTTCTTT. Encoded protein: CASSTQGTVNTEAFF.

This clonotype was seen a few times. The V call is TRBV28, the J call TRBJ2-3, with a possible D match to TRBD1 (6 bases). V was trimmed by 3 bases and J by 5 bases, leaving 15 bases between them. Germline V gene sequence: CDR1 MDHEN, CDR2 SYDVKM. The CDR3 is 15 amino acids. DNA for the CDR3: TGTGCCAGCAGTTTGACAGGTGGTGGACGAGATACGCAGTATTTT. Translated: CASSLTGGGRDTQYF.

In this sample, this clonotype turned up a few times. The chain recombines TRBV5-1 with TRBJ2-1, with 10 nucleotides matching TRBD2. Germline CDR1 is SGHRS and CDR2 is YFSETQ. This CDR3 contains 17 residues. J gave up 1 base and V 6 bases, and 10 bases lay outside the gene matches. CDR3 coding DNA: TGCGCCAGCACTCCTTTAGCGGGAGGTCCGTCCTACAATGAGCAGTTCTTC. Translated, it gives CASTPLAGGPSYNEQFF.

The CDR3 coding sequence is TGCGCCAGCAGCTTGGGGGACAGCGAAGAGACCCAGTACTTC. Its protein is CASSLGDSEETQYF. The rearrangement uses TRBV5-1 and TRBJ2-5, with TRBD1 matching over 7 bases. This CDR3 region has 14 residues. Per germline, CDR1 SGHRS and CDR2 YFSETQ. The trim removed 0 bases at V and 3 bases at J, leaving 2 bases unmatched.

Concerning this clonotype itself: This may come from a read error, since a much larger clone is one base off. The genes are TRBV12-3 or TRBV12-4 and TRBJ1-6; D not resolved. The CDR3 is made up of 14 amino acids. With 3 bases removed from V and 6 bases from J, the gap between germline ends came to 9 bases. In nucleotides, the CDR3 is TGTGCCAGCAGTTTGGGTTTTGGTAATTCACCCCTCCACTTT. It yields the protein CASSLGFGNSPLHF.

In this sample, this clonotype turned up a few times. V is TRBV7-3 and J is TRBJ2-2; D possibly corresponds to TRBD2 (5 bases). V was shortened by 2 bases and J by 5 bases, with 12 bases between the two germline ends. Germline CDR1 and CDR2: SGHTA and FQGTGA. The CDR3 totals 15 residues. The CDR3 nucleotides are TGTGCCAGCAGCTTAGGTGGGAGAGCAACCGGGGAGCTGTTTTTT. Translating it yields CASSLGGRATGELFF.

The chain links TRBV18 to TRBJ1-1, with 11 bases aligning to TRBD1. The CDR3 runs to 18 residues. Germline CDR1 reads KGHSH; CDR2 reads LQKENI. The V and J ends lost 2 bases and 1 base, in that order; junction bases with no gene match: 9. The CDR3 sequence: CASSPFPGTGGRNTEAFF. The CDR3 nucleotides read TGTGCCAGCTCACCATTTCCCGGGACAGGGGGGCGGAACACTGAAGCTTTCTTT.

J is TRBJ1-6 and V is TRBV12-3 or TRBV12-4; TRBD1 aligns across 9 bases. The J segment lost 9 bases and the V segment lost 4 bases, leaving 4 bases of the junction unmatched. CDR3 size: 14 residues. The CDR3, as DNA: TGTGCCAGCAGTTCACGGACAGGGGTTTCACCCCTCCACTTT. Translating it yields CASSSRTGVSPLHF.

This clonotype was counted a few times. This chain links TRBV5-1 with TRBJ1-1; TRBD1 is a possible D gene (5 bases). Germline V lookup: CDR1 SGHRS, CDR2 YFSETQ. The CDR3 runs 14 residues. V lost 5 bases to trimming and J lost 8 bases, with 19 bases between them. The chain's CDR3 is CASRLFPGVEEAFF. CDR3 coding DNA: TGCGCCAGCAGGCTTTTCCCGGGGGTTGAGGAAGCTTTCTTT.

The chain employs TRBV19 and TRBJ2-3; a possible D gene is TRBD1 (5 bases). The germline V gene has CDR1 LNHDA and CDR2 SQIVND (reference sequence). With 6 bases removed from V and 0 bases from J, the gap between germline ends came to 19 bases. This CDR3 has 17 residues. The DNA for the CDR3 is TGTGCCAGTAGCCGCGGATCAGGGTGGGCTAGCACAGATACGCAGTATTTT. It encodes CASSRGSGWASTDTQYF.

V and J are TRBV6-1 and TRBJ2-3; no clear D gene. Germline V gene sequence: CDR1 MNHNS, CDR2 SASEGT. This CDR3 spans 15 amino acids. V was pared by 5 bases and J by 4 bases, with 16 bases between. In DNA form, the CDR3 reads TGTGCCAGCAGTAGACAACCAAACTGGGCAGATACGCAGTATTTT. As protein: CASSRQPNWADTQYF.

The table lists this clonotype with many counts. J is TRBJ2-3 and V is TRBV5-1; D may be TRBD1 (6 bases). CDR3 length: 14 amino acids. Germline V lookup: CDR1 SGHRS, CDR2 YFSETQ. Trimming took 2 bases from V and 2 from J, leaving 9 bases between them. This chain's CDR3 is CASSFRQDTDTQYF. Written as DNA, the CDR3 is TGCGCCAGCAGCTTCAGACAGGACACAGATACGCAGTATTTT.

The V call is TRBV12-3 or TRBV12-4, the J call TRBJ2-1; the D gene is possibly TRBD2 (5 bases). CDR3 length: 12 residues. V lost 6 bases to trimming and J lost 7 bases, with 10 bases between them. The CDR3 DNA reads TGTGCCAGCAGGAAACAGCGGAATGAGCAGTTCTTC. Amino acids: CASRKQRNEQFF.

This clonotype was observed at least ten times. The V and J genes are TRBV30 and TRBJ1-6; D perhaps matches TRBD1 (5 bases). Germline V CDR1 and CDR2: GTSNPN, SVGIG (reference sequence). Trimming left V 1 base short and J 8 bases short, with 9 bases between. The CDR3 is made up of 13 amino acids. CDR3 amino acids: CAWSGGIDSPLHF. The CDR3 DNA follows: TGTGCCTGGAGTGGGGGGATAGATTCACCCCTCCACTTT.

The chain combines TRBV9 with TRBJ2-7; tentatively, D is TRBD1 or TRBD2 (5 bases each). Trimming left V 3 bases short and J 0 bases short, with 13 bases between. The CDR3 runs to 15 residues. Germline V gene lookup returns CDR1 SGDLS and CDR2 YYNGEE. The DNA for the CDR3 is TGTGCCAGCAGCGCGGGACCGGAACCCTCCTACGAGCAGTACTTC. Protein product: CASSAGPEPSYEQYF. The variable domain in full, completed from reference TRBV9 and TRBJ2-7, reads DSGVTQTPKHLITATGQRVTLRCSPRSGDLSVYWYQQSLDQGLQFLIQYYNGEERAKGNILERFSAQQFPDLHSELNLSSLELGDSALYFCASSAGPEPSYEQYFGPGTRLTVT.